This T cell receptor beta chain was recorded in a study of glioma-infiltrating T cells after dendritic cell vaccination. Study-wide background: Treatment, given 2003 to 2012, was autologous tumor lysate-pulsed dendritic cell vaccination. Dendritic cell vaccine was injected intradermally three times, biweekly.

Comments on this clone: Its antigen remains unknown.

Amplification used 60 V beta primers and 13 J beta primers. Measured with immunoSEQ multiplex PCR; TCRdb has only the in-frame clones, and not every one. The profile covers approximately 99,000 clones, with about 85% appearing a single time and 4.5% to 5.5% taken by the ten largest. Study-wide results and caveats: Patients with more pretreatment TILs had longer time to progression and survival.

Time point indicated: after dendritic cell vaccination, including at tumor progression/relapse. Germline CDR1 SGHRS, CDR2 YFSETQ. The CDR3 is 14 residues long. Between the trimmed V and J ends, which lost 0 bases and 2 bases, there was a span of 8 bases. The source is a human donor with glioblastoma. The chain uses TRBV5-1 and TRBJ1-2; D gene ambiguous. The input for sequencing was blood, taken after dendritic cell vaccination. The CDR3 reads CASSLGGQNYGYTF. CDR3 nucleotides: TGCGCCAGCAGCTTGGGAGGTCAGAACTATGGCTACACCTTC.